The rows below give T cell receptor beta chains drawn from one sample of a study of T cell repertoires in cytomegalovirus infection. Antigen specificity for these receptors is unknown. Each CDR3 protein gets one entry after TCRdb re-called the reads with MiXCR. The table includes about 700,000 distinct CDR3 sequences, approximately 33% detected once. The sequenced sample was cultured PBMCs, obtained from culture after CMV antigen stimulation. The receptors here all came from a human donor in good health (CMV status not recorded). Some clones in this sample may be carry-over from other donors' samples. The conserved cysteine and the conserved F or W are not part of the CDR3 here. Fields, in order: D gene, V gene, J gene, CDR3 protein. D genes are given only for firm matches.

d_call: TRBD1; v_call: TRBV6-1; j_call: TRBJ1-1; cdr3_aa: ASTSPTGVTEAF
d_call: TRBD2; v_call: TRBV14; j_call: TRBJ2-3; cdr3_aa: ASSQDSGSIYTQY
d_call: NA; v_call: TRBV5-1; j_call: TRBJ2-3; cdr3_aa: ASSLDRRATDTQY
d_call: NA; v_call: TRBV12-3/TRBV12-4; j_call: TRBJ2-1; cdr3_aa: ASSFHNEQF
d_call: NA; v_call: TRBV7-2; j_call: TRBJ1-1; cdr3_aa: ASSLGGAGGTEAF
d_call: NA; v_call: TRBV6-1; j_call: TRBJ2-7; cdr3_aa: ASSYTGRFPYEQY
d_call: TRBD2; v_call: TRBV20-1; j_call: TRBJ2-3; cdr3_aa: SARPLTSGGMDTQY
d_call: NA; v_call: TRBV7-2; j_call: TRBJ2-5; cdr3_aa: ASSLVDWEETQY
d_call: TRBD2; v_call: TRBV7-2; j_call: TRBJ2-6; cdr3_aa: ASSLALAGVHAGANVLT
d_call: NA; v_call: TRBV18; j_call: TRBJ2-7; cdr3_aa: ASSPFPGRGAYEQY
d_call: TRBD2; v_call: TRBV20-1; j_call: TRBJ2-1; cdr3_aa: SARSASGNNEQF
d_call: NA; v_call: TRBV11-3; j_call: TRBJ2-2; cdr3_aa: ASSPSLRSVDTGELF
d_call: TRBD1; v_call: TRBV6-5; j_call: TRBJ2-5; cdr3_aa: ASSYSRTGSETQY
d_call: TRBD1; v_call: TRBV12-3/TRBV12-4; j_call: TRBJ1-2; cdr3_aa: ASSMTGQGGGYT
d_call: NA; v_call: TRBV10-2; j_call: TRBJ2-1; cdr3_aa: ASSVGDTDRTNNEQF
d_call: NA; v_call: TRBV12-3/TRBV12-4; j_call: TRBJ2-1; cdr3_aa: ASSQTGLHQF
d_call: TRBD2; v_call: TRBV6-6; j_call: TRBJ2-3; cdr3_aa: ASGGDWRDTQY
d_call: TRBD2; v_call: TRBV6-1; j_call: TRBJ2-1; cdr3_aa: ASRGLARSSYNEQF
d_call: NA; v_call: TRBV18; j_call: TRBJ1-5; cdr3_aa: ASSPTAIDTFFDQPQH
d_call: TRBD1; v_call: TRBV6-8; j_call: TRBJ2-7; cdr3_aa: ASSLIRGQDEQY
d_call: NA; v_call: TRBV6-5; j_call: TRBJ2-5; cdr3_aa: ASSYDGYETQY
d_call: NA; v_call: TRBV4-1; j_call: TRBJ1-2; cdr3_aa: ASSQVVTENDGYT
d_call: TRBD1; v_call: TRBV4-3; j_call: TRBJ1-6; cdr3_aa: ASSQAQGTYSPLH
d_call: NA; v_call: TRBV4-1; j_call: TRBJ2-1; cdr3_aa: ASSLLGGLRNNEQF
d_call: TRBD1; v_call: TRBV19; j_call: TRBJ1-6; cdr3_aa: ASSADRGHSPLH
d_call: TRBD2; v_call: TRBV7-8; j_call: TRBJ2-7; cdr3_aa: ASSSGTSGRNEQY
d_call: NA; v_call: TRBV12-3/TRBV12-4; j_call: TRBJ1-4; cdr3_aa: ASSRSNEKLF
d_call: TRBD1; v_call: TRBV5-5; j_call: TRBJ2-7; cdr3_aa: ASSLEPGQGSHEQY
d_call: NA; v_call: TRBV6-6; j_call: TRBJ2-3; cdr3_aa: ASSYGGAMTDTQY
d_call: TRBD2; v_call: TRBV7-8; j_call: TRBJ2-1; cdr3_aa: ASSLGRSGADPWQF